The next 9 T cell receptor beta chains were all read from a single sample in a study of T cells in women clearing cervical HPV infection. Sequenced by immunoSEQ multiplex PCR; TCRdb stores in-frame clones only, minus some. The sample includes about 34,000 clones. What was sequenced was blood buffy coat. Every receptor here comes from a woman aged 18-70 years with a cervical HPV16 infection that either progressed to CIN3+ or cleared (not recorded which).

With regard to this clone: The read falls 3 residues short of the CDR3 end, and the missing part is taken from the germline J gene. The chain has TRBV5-8 and TRBJ2-1; weak D call: TRBD1 (6 bases). V dropped 6 bases and J dropped 6 bases, with 16 bases sitting between them. The CDR3 consists of 14 residues. The germline V gene encodes CDR1 SGHTS and CDR2 YDEGEE. The CDR3 reads CASNQGMSINEQFF. The CDR3 DNA, read in part, is TGTGCCAGCAACCAGGGGATGTCTATCAATGAG.

Of note for this clone: The read finishes 3 residues shy of the CDR3 end, and the germline J gene is used to complete it. This chain joins TRBV19 and TRBJ2-4; D might be TRBD2 (6 bases). This CDR3 contains 17 residues. CDR1 and CDR2 (germline): LNHDA, SQIVND (reference sequence). The DNA read from the CDR3 is TGTGCCAGTCGCCCGGGGACTTTTCTCCCCTCTAACTATGGT. Amino acids: CASRPGTFLPSNYG. The whole CDR3 region reads CASRPGTFLPSNYGQYF.

A remark on this clone: From the germline J gene comes the end of the CDR3, since the read stops 3 residues before it. The V gene is TRBV5-1, the J gene TRBJ2-3; 9 bases are shared with TRBD1. Germline lookup yields CDR1 SGHRS and CDR2 YFSETQ. CDR3 length equals 16 residues. Partial CDR3 DNA: TGCGCCAGCAGCTTGGGAACGGGACAGGGCAATCAGCCG. It yields the protein CASSLGTGQGNQP. The full-length CDR3 reads as CASSLGTGQGNQPQYF.

The CDR3 bases that were read are TGTGCCAGCTCACCCGCTTACAGGGATAATTCACCC. This sequence encodes CASSPAYRDNSP. The whole CDR3 protein is CASSPAYRDNSPLHF. The rearrangement uses TRBV18 and TRBJ1-6; D is possibly TRBD1 (6 bases). The sequenced fragment ends 3 residues before the CDR3 boundary, so the rest is inferred from the germline J gene. The V end was cut by 3 bases, the J end by 5 bases, with 11 bases between. CDR3 length: 15 residues. Germline V gene lookup returns CDR1 KGHSH and CDR2 LQKENI.

Concerning this clone itself: Coverage ceases 3 residues before the CDR3 finishes, and the germline J gene fills in the end. The chain links TRBV7-2 to TRBJ1-2; 7 nucleotides agree with TRBD1. Germline V gene data show CDR1 as SGHTA and CDR2 as FQGNSA. The CDR3 runs 13 residues. The V segment lost 3 bases and the J segment 4 bases; nucleotides outside the gene matches: 2. The chain's CDR3 is CASSLGQSYGYTF. The CDR3 DNA, read in part, is TGTGCCAGCAGCTTGGGACAGTCCTATGGC.

Turning to this clone: The CDR3 is cut off 3 residues early in the read; its end comes from the germline J gene. The rearrangement links TRBV7-6 to TRBJ2-5; 7 bases match TRBD2. Germline V gene sequence: CDR1 SGHVS, CDR2 FNYEAQ. Trimming took 5 bases from V and 0 from J; bases not matched to a gene: 15. The CDR3 runs 18 residues. Here the CDR3 reads CASSRGLMGGEYQETQYF. The CDR3 DNA, read in part, is TGTGCCAGCAGCCGCGGATTAATGGGGGGGGAATACCAAGAGACC. Looking up the rest from reference TRBV7-6 and TRBJ2-5 gives the full variable domain: GAGVSQSPRYKVTKRGQDVALRCDPISGHVSLYWYRQALGQGPEFLTYFNYEAQQDKSGLPNDRFSAERPEGSISTLTIQRTEQRDSAMYRCASSRGLMGGEYQETQYFGPGTRLLVL.

For this clone: Sequencing ends 3 residues short of the CDR3 end; the germline J gene provides the rest. The rearrangement joins TRBV3-1 (or the pseudogene TRBV3-2) to TRBJ2-3; possible D gene TRBD2, 6 bases. The length of the CDR3 is 15 residues. V gave up 4 bases and J gave up 0 bases, with 11 bases separating them. Germline CDR1 LGHDT, CDR2 YNNKEL (reference sequence). This CDR3 is CASSLGLPSTDTQYF. The covered CDR3 bases are TGTGCCAGCAGCCTGGGACTTCCTAGCACAGATACG.

Comment on this clone: The CDR3 end lies 3 residues beyond the end of the read and is filled in from the germline J gene. The chain employs TRBV7-8 and TRBJ2-3, with 10 bases matching TRBD2. V shed 1 base, J shed 3 bases, and the junction held 4 bases outside the gene matches. The CDR3 contains 16 residues. Germline V gene sequence: CDR1 SGHVS, CDR2 FQNEAQ. The sequenced CDR3 bases are TGTGCCAGCAGCTTAGGACTAGCGGGTGGTACAGATACG. Translating gives CASSLGLAGGTDT. The whole CDR3 is CASSLGLAGGTDTQYF.

On this clone itself: Coverage ceases 3 residues before the CDR3 finishes, and the germline J gene fills in the end. The chain recombines TRBV5-8 with TRBJ2-1; 7 bases are shared with TRBD1. This CDR3 has 15 residues. After removal of 0 bases from V and 4 bases from J, the junction contained 4 bases not matched to a gene. Germline V gives CDR1 SGHTS, CDR2 YDEGEE. The part of the CDR3 DNA that was read is TGTGCCAGCAGCTTGGGCCCCAGGGGGTACAATGAG. Protein product: CASSLGPRGYNE. The full CDR3 reads CASSLGPRGYNEQFF.